Below, one T cell receptor beta chain is given with its context. Its cognate antigen is unknown. The authors ran a second PCR of 7 to 11 cycles using a sample-barcoded 5' primer and a J-beta primer mix. TCRdb reprocessed the 5' RACE reads via MiXCR and lists one record per CDR3 protein. The sample includes under 1,000,000 distinct CDR3 sequences, under 40% of them seen just once. This CDR3 is 15 amino acids long. These data belong to a study of blood T cells in healthy people across ages. Background on the study: With template switching, about one barcoded beta molecule was captured per two T cells.

Findings and caveats of the study: Donor CMV status, an unknown factor, possibly confounded changes in expanded clonotypes. Donors of long life had a larger count of naive CD4+ cells and greater diversity than aged donors. Naive T cell percentage showed a strong correlation with the diversity of TCR beta.

The specimen was blood. This chain connects TRBV21-1 to TRBJ1-2; the table's D call of TRBD1 was not tested on the DNA. TRBV21-1 is classified as a pseudogene. This receptor was identified in a man between 18 and 29 years old in good health. The CDR3 DNA reads TGTGCCAGCAGCATTCCCGAGACAGGGGGCTATGGCTACACCTTC. Its protein product is CASSIPETGGYGYTF.